The sequence of this T cell receptor beta chain was determined in a study of T cells expressing NK-cell markers. Study in general: Beta-chain profiling covered CD3+CD56+NKG2C+, CD3+CD56+NKG2C- and CD3+CD56-NKG2C+ sorted subsets.

TCRdb reanalyzed the 5' RACE reads, giving one entry per CDR3 protein sequence and no DNA. This specimen shows a few hundred thousand distinct CDR3 sequences; the ten leading clones hold about 5.2%. Study conclusions and caveats: Clarity on HCMV specificity was lacking for the expanded NKG2C+ T cell clones.

On this clonotype: As yet, its antigen is unknown.

Sequenced material: blood T cells: a sorted CD56 or NKG2C T cell subset, CD4+ or CD8+ T cells, or bulk PBMC T cells (not recorded which). The sequence derives from a man aged 18 to 69 in good health.

The CDR3 loop is CASSLSRVVEAFF. The chain is built from TRBV7-2 and TRBJ1-1. CDR1 and CDR2 (germline): SGHTA, FQGNSA. This CDR3 has 13 residues.